Here is one T cell receptor beta chain with its context. Semi-nested PCR with Nested Universal Primer A followed constant-region reverse priming of full-length variable regions. TCRdb reprocessed the 5' RACE reads via MiXCR and lists one record per CDR3 protein. Altogether tens of thousands of distinct CDR3 sequences are present, 28% being singletons, with the ten largest covering approximately 2%. Germline V gene data show CDR1 as MNHNS and CDR2 as SASEGT. CDR3 size: 13 residues. V was shortened by 8 bases and J by 2 bases, with 13 bases between the two germline ends. The source material was naive CD4+ T cells sorted from blood. The sample's subset: naive CD4+ T cells, CD4+CD45RA+CD25-. The sequence came from a female donor with breast cancer. The chain recombines TRBV6-1 with TRBJ2-7; TRBD1 is a possible D gene (6 bases). The CDR3 DNA follows: TGTGCCAGCGCTTGGGACACAGCCTACGAGCAGTACTTC. Translated, it gives CASAWDTAYEQYF.